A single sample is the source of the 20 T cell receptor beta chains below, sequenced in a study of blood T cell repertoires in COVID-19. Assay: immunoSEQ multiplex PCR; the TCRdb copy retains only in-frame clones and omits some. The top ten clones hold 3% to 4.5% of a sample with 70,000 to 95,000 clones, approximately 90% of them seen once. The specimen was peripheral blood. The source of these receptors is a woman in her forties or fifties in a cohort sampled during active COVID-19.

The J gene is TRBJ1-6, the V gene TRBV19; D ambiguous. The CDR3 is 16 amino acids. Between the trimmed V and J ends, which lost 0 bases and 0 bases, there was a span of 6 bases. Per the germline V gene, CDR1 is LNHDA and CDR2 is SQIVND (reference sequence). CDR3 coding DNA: TGTGCCAGTAGTATAGATCCGGGCTCCTATAATTCACCCCTCCACTTT. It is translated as CASSIDPGSYNSPLHF.

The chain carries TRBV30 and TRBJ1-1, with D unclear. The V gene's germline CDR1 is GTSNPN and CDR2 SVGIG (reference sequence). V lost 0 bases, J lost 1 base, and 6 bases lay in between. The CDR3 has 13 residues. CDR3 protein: CAWSVQSNTEAFF. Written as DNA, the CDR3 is TGTGCCTGGAGTGTGCAGTCGAACACTGAAGCTTTCTTT.

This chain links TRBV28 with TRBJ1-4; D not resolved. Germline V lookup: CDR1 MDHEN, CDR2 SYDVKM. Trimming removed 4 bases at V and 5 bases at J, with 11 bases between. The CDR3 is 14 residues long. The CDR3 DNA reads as TGTGCCAGCAGTTCCCGCCTAAAAAATGAAAAACTGTTTTTT. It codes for CASSSRLKNEKLFF.

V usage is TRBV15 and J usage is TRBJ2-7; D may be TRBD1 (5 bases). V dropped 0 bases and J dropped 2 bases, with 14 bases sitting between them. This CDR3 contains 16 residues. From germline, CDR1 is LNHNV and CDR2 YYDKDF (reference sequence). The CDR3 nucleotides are TGTGCCACCAGCAGAGATTATACGCAGGGTGCCTACGAGCAGTACTTC. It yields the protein CATSRDYTQGAYEQYF.

In nucleotides, the CDR3 is TGTGCCAGCAGCGTTGGAGCGGGAATGAACAATGAGCAGTTCTTC. Residues: CASSVGAGMNNEQFF. V usage is TRBV9 and J usage is TRBJ2-1, with 7 nucleotides matching TRBD2. Losses at the gene ends were 2 bases for V and 5 bases for J; bases not matched to a gene: 7. The CDR3 spans 15 residues. Germline V gives CDR1 SGDLS, CDR2 YYNGEE.

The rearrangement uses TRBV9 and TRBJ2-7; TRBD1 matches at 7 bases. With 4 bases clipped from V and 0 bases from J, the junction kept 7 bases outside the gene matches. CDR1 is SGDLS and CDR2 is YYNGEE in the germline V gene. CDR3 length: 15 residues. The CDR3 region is CASSPQTGTSYEQYF. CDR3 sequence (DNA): TGTGCCAGCAGCCCTCAGACAGGGACCTCCTACGAGCAGTACTTC.

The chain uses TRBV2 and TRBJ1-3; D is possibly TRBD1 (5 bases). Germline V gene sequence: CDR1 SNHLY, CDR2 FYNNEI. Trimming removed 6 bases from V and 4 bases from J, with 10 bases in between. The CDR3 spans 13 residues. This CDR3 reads CASRGPRGNTIYF. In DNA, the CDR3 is TGTGCCAGCAGGGGGCCTAGGGGAAACACCATATATTTT.

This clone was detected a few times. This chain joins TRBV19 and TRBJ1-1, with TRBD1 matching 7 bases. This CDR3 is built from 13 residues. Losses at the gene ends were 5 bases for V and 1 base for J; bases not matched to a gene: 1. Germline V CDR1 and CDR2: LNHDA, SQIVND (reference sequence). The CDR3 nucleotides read TGTGCCAGTAGTGGACAGGCGAACACTGAAGCTTTCTTT. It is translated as CASSGQANTEAFF. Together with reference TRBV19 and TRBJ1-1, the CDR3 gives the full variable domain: DGGITQSPKYLFRKEGQNVTLSCEQNLNHDAMYWYRQDPGQGLRLIYYSQIVNDFQKGDIAEGYSVSREKKESFPLTVTSAQKNPTAFYLCASSGQANTEAFFGQGTRLTVV.

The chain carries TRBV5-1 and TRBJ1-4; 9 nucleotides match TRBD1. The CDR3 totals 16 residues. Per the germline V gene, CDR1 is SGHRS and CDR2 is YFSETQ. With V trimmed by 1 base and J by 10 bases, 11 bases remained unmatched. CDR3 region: CASSLPPVTGGGKLFF. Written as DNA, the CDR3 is TGCGCCAGCAGCTTGCCTCCTGTGACAGGGGGTGGAAAACTGTTTTTT. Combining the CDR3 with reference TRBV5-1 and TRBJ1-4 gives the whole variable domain KAGVTQTPRYLIKTRGQQVTLSCSPISGHRSVSWYQQTPGQGLQFLFEYFSETQRNKGNFPGRFSGRQFSNSRSEMNVSTLELGDSALYLCASSLPPVTGGGKLFFGSGTQLSVL.

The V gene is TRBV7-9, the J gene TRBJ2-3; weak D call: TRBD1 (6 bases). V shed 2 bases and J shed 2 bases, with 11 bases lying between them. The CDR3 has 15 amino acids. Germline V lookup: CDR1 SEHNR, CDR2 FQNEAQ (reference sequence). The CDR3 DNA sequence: TGTGCCAGCAGCTTAACCGGACAGCCCACAGATACGCAGTATTTT. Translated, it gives CASSLTGQPTDTQYF.

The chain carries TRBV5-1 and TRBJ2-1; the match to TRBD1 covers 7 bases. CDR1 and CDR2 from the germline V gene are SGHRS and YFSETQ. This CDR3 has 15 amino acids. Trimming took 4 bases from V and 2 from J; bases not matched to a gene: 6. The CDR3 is CASSPFGQAYNEQFF. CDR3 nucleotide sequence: TGCGCCAGCAGCCCATTTGGACAGGCCTACAATGAGCAGTTCTTC. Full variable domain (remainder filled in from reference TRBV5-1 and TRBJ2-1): KAGVTQTPRYLIKTRGQQVTLSCSPISGHRSVSWYQQTPGQGLQFLFEYFSETQRNKGNFPGRFSGRQFSNSRSEMNVSTLELGDSALYLCASSPFGQAYNEQFFGPGTRLTVL.

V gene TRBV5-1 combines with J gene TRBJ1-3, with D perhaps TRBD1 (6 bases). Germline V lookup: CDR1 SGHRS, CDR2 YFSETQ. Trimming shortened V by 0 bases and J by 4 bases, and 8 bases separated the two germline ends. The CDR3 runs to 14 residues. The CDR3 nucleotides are TGCGCCAGCAGCTTGGACAGGGAAGGAAACACCATATATTTT. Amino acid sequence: CASSLDREGNTIYF.

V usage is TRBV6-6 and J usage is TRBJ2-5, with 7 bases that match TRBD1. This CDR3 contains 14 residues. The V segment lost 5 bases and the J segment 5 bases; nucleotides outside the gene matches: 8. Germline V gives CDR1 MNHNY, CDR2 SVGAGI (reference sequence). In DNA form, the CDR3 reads TGTGCCAGCAGTCTCACAGGGGTTTCCGAGACCCAGTACTTC. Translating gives CASSLTGVSETQYF.

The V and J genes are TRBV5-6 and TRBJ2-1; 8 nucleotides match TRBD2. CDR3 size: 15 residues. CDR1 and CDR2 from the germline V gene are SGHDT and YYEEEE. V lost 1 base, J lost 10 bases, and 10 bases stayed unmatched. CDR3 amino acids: CASSLPAGATEEQFF. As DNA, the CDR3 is TGTGCCAGCAGCTTGCCAGCGGGGGCGACGGAGGAGCAGTTCTTC.

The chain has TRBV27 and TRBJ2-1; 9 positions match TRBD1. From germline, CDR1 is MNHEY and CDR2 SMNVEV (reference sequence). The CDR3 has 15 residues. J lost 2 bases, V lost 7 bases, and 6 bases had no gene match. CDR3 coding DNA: TGTGCCAGCACCATGGGACAGGGCCCCTACAATGAGCAGTTCTTC. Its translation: CASTMGQGPYNEQFF.

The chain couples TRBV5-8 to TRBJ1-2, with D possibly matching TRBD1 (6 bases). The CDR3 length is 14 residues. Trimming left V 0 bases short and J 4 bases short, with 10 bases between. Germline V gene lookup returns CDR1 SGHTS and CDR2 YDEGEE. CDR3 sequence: CASSLEQGSYGYTF. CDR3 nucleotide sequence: TGTGCCAGCAGCTTGGAACAGGGTTCCTATGGCTACACCTTC.

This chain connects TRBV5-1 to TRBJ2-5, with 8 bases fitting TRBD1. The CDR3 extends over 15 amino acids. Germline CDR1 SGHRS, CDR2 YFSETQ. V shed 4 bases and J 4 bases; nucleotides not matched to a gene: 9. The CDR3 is CASSDPSGGLETQYF. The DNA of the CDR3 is TGCGCCAGCAGCGACCCTTCAGGGGGCCTAGAGACCCAGTACTTC.

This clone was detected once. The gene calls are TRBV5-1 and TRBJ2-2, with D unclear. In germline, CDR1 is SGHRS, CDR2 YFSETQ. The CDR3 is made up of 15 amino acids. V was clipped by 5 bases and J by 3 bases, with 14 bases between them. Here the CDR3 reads CASSQRVLYTGELFF. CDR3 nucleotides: TGCGCCAGCAGTCAACGCGTATTGTACACCGGGGAGCTGTTTTTT.

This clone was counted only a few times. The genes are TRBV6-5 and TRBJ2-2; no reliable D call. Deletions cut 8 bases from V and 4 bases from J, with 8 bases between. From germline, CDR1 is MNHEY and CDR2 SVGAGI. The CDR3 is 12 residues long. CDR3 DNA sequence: TGTGCCAGCCGTCGCAGCACCGGGGAGCTGTTTTTT. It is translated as CASRRSTGELFF.

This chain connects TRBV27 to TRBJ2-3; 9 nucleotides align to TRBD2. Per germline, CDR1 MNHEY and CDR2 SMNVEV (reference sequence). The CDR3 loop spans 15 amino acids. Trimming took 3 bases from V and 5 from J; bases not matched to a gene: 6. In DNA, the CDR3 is TGTGCCAGCAGTTTCTTAGCGGGAGAAGGAGATACGCAGTATTTT. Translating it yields CASSFLAGEGDTQYF.